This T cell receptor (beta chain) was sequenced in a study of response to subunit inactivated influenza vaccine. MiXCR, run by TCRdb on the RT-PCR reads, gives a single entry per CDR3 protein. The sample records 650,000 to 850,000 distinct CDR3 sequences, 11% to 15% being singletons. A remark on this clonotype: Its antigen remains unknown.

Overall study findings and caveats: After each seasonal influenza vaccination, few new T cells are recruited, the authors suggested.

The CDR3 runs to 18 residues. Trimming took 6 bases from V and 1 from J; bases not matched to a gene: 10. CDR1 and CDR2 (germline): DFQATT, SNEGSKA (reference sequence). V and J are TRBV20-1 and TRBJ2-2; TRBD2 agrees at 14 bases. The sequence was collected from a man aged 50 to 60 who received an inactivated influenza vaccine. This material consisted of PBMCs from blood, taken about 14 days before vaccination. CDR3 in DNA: TGCAGTGCCGCTCGGCTGGGACTAGCGGGAGAGAACACCGGGGAGCTGTTTTTT. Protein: CSAARLGLAGENTGELFF.